A selection of T cell receptor beta chains follows, all from one sample in a study of OX40 agonist ivuxolimab in advanced cancers. Some clones are missing from TCRdb's copy, which holds only in-frame ones; the method was immunoSEQ multiplex PCR. The data show more than 60,000 clones, around 85% seen once. The sample consisted of CD4+ or CD8+ T cells sorted from blood, taken in a trial of the OX40 agonist ivuxolimab. Source of these receptors: an adult with an advanced solid tumor such as melanoma, head and neck, liver or kidney cancer. Each CDR3 is given with its conserved first and last residue. A D gene is named only where the DNA matches it firmly. Size tells how often a clone was seen (once, few, many) or the class of an expanded clone, and some rows leave it out.

d_call	v_call	clone_size	j_call	cdr3_length	cdr3_nt	cdr3_aa
TRBD2	TRBV4-1	NA	TRBJ2-3	17	TGCGCCAGCAGCCAAGAAGTTGACGGGGGGAGCACAGATACGCAGTATTTT	CASSQEVDGGSTDTQYF
NA	TRBV25-1	once	TRBJ2-5	16	TGTGCCAGCAGTGAACGCGGTGAAGGCCCTAGGGAGACCCAGTACTTC	CASSERGEGPRETQYF
TRBD2	TRBV2	NA	TRBJ2-7	15	TGTGCCAGCAGTGGGGGCGCTAGCGGGAGAGCCGAGCAGTACTTC	CASSGGASGRAEQYF
TRBD1	TRBV5-1	NA	TRBJ2-5	14	TGCGCCAGCGGAAACGACAGGGGCGAAGAGACCCAGTACTTC	CASGNDRGEETQYF
NA	TRBV20-1	once	TRBJ1-1	11	TGCACTACCCGGGGGGCTAGTGAAGCTTTCTTT	CTTRGASEAFF
NA	TRBV6-1	NA	TRBJ1-2	14	TGTGCCAGCAGTGAAGCGGGCCAGGGGAGCGGCTACACCTTC	CASSEAGQGSGYTF
NA	TRBV6-6	once	TRBJ2-2	16	TGTGCCAGCAGTTACTCGGGGGGACAGAACACCGGGGAGCTGTTTTTT	CASSYSGGQNTGELFF
NA	TRBV5-6	NA	TRBJ1-2	12	TGTGCCAGCAGCTCCTATAACTATGGCTACACCTTC	CASSSYNYGYTF
TRBD2	TRBV28	once	TRBJ2-1	14	TGTGCCAGCAGCCTCTCCGGGGGGTTGAATGAGCAGTTCTTC	CASSLSGGLNEQFF
NA	TRBV10-3	NA	TRBJ2-7	13	TGTGCCATCAGGCCTAGTGGGGCCTACGAGCAGTACTTC	CAIRPSGAYEQYF
TRBD2	TRBV5-6	NA	TRBJ2-3	16	TGTGCCAGCAGCCTTTTTAGCGGGAGTGGCACAGATACGCAGTATTTT	CASSLFSGSGTDTQYF
NA	TRBV7-9	NA	TRBJ2-1	12	TGTGCCAGCAGTAGTCAAGGGCAAGAGCAGTTCTTC	CASSSQGQEQFF
NA	TRBV5-1	NA	TRBJ2-6	15	TGCGCCAGCAGCTTGGGGGGCGGTGGGGCCAACGTCCTGACTTTC	CASSLGGGGANVLTF
NA	TRBV4-2	NA	TRBJ2-1	11	TGTGCCAGCAGCCAAGCCAATGAGCAGTTCTTC	CASSQANEQFF
TRBD2	TRBV13	NA	TRBJ2-3	17	TGTGCCAGCAGCACCCGGACTAGCGGGGGGAACACAGATACGCAGTATTTT	CASSTRTSGGNTDTQYF
NA	TRBV5-4	NA	TRBJ1-4	16	TGTGCCAGCAGCTTTTTTGATGGGGTAGCTAATGAAAAACTGTTTTTT	CASSFFDGVANEKLFF
NA	TRBV6-6	NA	TRBJ2-5	14	TGTGCCAGCAGGGATCAAGGGACCAGGGAGACCCAGTACTTC	CASRDQGTRETQYF
NA	TRBV5-6	NA	TRBJ2-7	15	TGTGCCAGCACCCTCTTGGTGCAGGGGGGCTACGAGCAGTACTTC	CASTLLVQGGYEQYF
TRBD1	TRBV25-1	NA	TRBJ2-1	16	TGTGCCAGCAGGGGGCATTCCGGGACAGGGAACAATGAGCAGTTCTTC	CASRGHSGTGNNEQFF
NA	TRBV6-6	once	TRBJ1-2	15	TGTGCCAGCAGTTACTCTGACAGGCCGGCCTATGGCTACACCTTC	CASSYSDRPAYGYTF
TRBD2	TRBV6-6	once	TRBJ2-7	15	TGTGCCAGCAGTTACCCGGGACTAGCGGGAGGGGGGCAGTACTTC	CASSYPGLAGGGQYF
TRBD1	TRBV25-1	NA	TRBJ2-1	16	TGTGCCAGCAGTACGGGTAGGACAGGGGTTTCGTATGAGCAGTTCTTC	CASSTGRTGVSYEQFF
NA	TRBV6-1	NA	TRBJ2-7	12	TGTGCCAGCAACGGGGGCGCCTACGAGCAGTACTTC	CASNGGAYEQYF
NA	TRBV19	NA	TRBJ2-1	13	TGTGCCAGTAGTCCTCCAGGGCGCAATGAGCAGTTCTTC	CASSPPGRNEQFF
NA	TRBV2	NA	TRBJ2-1	12	TGTGCCAGCACGCGAGACCGACTAAAGCAGTTCTTC	CASTRDRLKQFF
NA	TRBV6-1	NA	TRBJ1-1	14	TGTGCCAGCAGTGAACTGGGGCCGAACACTGAAGCTTTCTTT	CASSELGPNTEAFF
TRBD1	TRBV27	NA	TRBJ1-1	14	TGTGCCAGCAGGCGACAGGGCCCGAACACTGAAGCTTTCTTT	CASRRQGPNTEAFF
NA	TRBV6-1	NA	TRBJ2-7	14	TGTGCCAGCAGTGAAGAAAGTGGGCCCTACGAGCAGTACTTC	CASSEESGPYEQYF
NA	TRBV5-6	NA	TRBJ2-7	12	TGTGCCAGCAGCTTGGGTCAGGCCGAGCAGTACTTC	CASSLGQAEQYF
NA	TRBV19	once	TRBJ2-1	14	TGTGCCAGTAGTATCGCGCAGGACTACAATGAGCAGTTCTTC	CASSIAQDYNEQFF
NA	TRBV7-9	few	TRBJ2-4	13	TGTGCCAGCAGCTTAGGACAGGCAAACATTCAGTACTTC	CASSLGQANIQYF
TRBD2	TRBV4-1	NA	TRBJ2-7	15	TGCGCCAGCAGCCAAGGTGCTAGCGGGGAGTACGAGCAGTACTTC	CASSQGASGEYEQYF
TRBD2	TRBV2	NA	TRBJ2-1	13	TGTGCCAGCAGTGTAGCGGGAGTCAATGAGCAGTTCTTC	CASSVAGVNEQFF
TRBD1	TRBV2	NA	TRBJ1-5	15	TGTGCCAGCAGAGCCGGGACAGGGGGGTATCAGCCCCAGCATTTT	CASRAGTGGYQPQHF
TRBD1	TRBV29-1	NA	TRBJ1-1	13	TGCAGCGTCAGACAGGGGGCAGGTACTGAAGCTTTCTTT	CSVRQGAGTEAFF
NA	TRBV28	NA	TRBJ1-5	13	TGTGCCAGCAGTTTGTGGGGGTACCAGCCCCAGCATTTT	CASSLWGYQPQHF
TRBD2	TRBV9	NA	TRBJ2-3	16	TGTGCCAGCAGCATCGGACTAGCGGGAGGGTCAGATACGCAGTATTTT	CASSIGLAGGSDTQYF
TRBD1	TRBV9	once	TRBJ2-3	16	TGTGCCAGCAGCGTCGGGACAGGGTCGAGCACAGATACGCAGTATTTT	CASSVGTGSSTDTQYF
NA	TRBV7-3	NA	TRBJ2-3	14	TGTGCCAGCAGCCCTGACTCTAGCACAGATACGCAGTATTTT	CASSPDSSTDTQYF
NA	TRBV9	NA	TRBJ1-6	15	TGTGCCAGCAGCGAAGGGAGAATTGGGAATTCACCCCTCCACTTT	CASSEGRIGNSPLHF
NA	TRBV5-1	NA	TRBJ1-4	15	TGCGCCAGCAGCTTGCAGTTGGGAAGTGACGAAAAACTGTTTTTT	CASSLQLGSDEKLFF
NA	TRBV2	NA	TRBJ1-6	13	TGTGCCAGCAGTGAAATTAACCGTTCACCCCTCCACTTT	CASSEINRSPLHF
NA	TRBV15	NA	TRBJ1-2	13	TGTGCCACCAGCAGAGCCAGGGACTATGGCTACACCTTC	CATSRARDYGYTF
NA	TRBV14	once	TRBJ1-1	14	TGTGCCAGCAGCCAAGATGGGGGACCCTTTATGGCTTTCTTT	CASSQDGGPFMAFF
NA	TRBV7-9	NA	TRBJ2-1	14	TGTGCCAGCAGCTTAGCGGGGCCCTACAATGAGCAGTTCTTC	CASSLAGPYNEQFF